The clone carrying this TCR beta chain was found once. V gave up 1 base and J gave up 1 base, with 13 bases separating them. The CDR3 is 16 residues long. Germline V gene data show CDR1 as SGHNT and CDR2 as YYREEE (reference sequence). The assay was immunoSEQ multiplex PCR, and TCRdb's table has in-frame clones only and misses some. Of roughly 150,000 clones listed, 92% are singletons. This record comes from a study of control samples from healthy donors and cancer patients. The chain has TRBV5-4 and TRBJ2-3, with a tentative D call TRBD2 (6 bases). This sequence was found in a woman in her 30s in good health. The sample comprised blood. The CDR3 protein is CASSLSTRFRTDTQYF. The DNA of the CDR3 is TGTGCCAGCAGCTTGTCGACTAGGTTCCGCACAGATACGCAGTATTTT.